This T cell receptor (beta chain) was sequenced for a study of blood T cell repertoires in COVID-19. Study-wide background: Sources were T cells, B-cell-depleted T cells, or PBMCs; the material itself was cDNA or gDNA.

Clones were read by immunoSEQ multiplex PCR, and TCRdb kept only the in-frame ones, dropping some. The sample lists 250,000 to 350,000 clones, about nine tenths occurring once. Germline V gene lookup returns CDR1 SGHTA and CDR2 FQGNSA. With V trimmed by 2 bases and J by 1 base, 7 bases remained unmatched. The CDR3 spans 18 residues. Sequences were obtained from peripheral blood. The V call is TRBV7-2, the J call TRBJ2-3; 12 bases are a match to TRBD2. The clonotype originates from a woman in her forties or fifties with COVID-19, enrolled during active disease. The CDR3, as DNA: TGTGCCAGCAGCTTACGGGCGCTAGCGGGAGGGCGCACAGATACGCAGTATTTT. Protein: CASSLRALAGGRTDTQYF.